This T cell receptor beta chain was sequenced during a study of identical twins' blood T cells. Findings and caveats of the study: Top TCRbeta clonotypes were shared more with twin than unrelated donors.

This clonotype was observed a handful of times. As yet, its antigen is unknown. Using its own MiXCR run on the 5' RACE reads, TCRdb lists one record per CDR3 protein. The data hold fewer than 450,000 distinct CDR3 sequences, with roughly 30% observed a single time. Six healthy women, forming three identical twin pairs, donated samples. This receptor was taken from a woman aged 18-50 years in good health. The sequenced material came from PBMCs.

The CDR3 region has the DNA TGTGCCAGCAGTTACCTGACAGGGGTCAACACTGAAGCTTTCTTT. It yields the protein CASSYLTGVNTEAFF. The J gene is TRBJ1-1, the V gene TRBV6-5; 8 positions match TRBD1. V trimming: 2 bases; J trimming: 2 bases; junction bases outside the gene matches: 4. The germline CDR1 and CDR2 sequences are MNHEY and SVGAGI. The CDR3 sequence is 15 residues long.